The present TCR beta chain was sequenced within a study of cytomegalovirus exposure and HLA in healthy donors. Whole-study results and caveats: Among the most significant clusters, several appeared linked to common viral pathogens in a later analysis.

With respect to this clone: The antigen is unknown.

It was with 60 Vbeta and 13 Jbeta primers that the PCR ran. Assay: immunoSEQ multiplex PCR; the TCRdb copy retains only in-frame clones and omits some. Seen here are some 120,000 clones, 75% to 85% observed once, and the top ten hold 1%. Although they were nominally healthy when sampled, donors likely had unrecorded immune exposures. The sequenced material came from PBMCs. This TCR came from a middle-aged man in good health and CMV-seronegative.

As DNA, the CDR3 is TGCACCAGCAGCCGGTGGACTAGGGGGGCCACGTCTAGGGACGAGCAGTACTTC. It translates to CTSSRWTRGATSRDEQYF. This chain links TRBV1 with TRBJ2-7; whether TRBD2, the table's D call, matches the DNA was not checked. TRBV1 is deemed a pseudogene. The CDR3 is made up of 18 amino acids.